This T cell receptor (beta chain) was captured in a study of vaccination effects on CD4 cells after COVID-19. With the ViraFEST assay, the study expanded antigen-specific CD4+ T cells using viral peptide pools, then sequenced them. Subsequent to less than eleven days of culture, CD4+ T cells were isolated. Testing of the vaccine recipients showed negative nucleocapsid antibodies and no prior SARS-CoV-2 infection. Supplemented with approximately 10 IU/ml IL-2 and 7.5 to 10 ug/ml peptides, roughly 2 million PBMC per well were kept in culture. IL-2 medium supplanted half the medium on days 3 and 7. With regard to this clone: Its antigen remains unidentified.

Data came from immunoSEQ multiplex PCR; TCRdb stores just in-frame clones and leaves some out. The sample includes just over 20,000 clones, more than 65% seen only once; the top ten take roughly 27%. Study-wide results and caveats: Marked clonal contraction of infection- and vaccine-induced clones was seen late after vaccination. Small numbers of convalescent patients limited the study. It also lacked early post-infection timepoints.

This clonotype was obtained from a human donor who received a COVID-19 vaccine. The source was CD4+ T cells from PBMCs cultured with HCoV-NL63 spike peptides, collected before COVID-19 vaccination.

The CDR3 bases are TGCGCCAGCAAAAGTGGCGGGGGGGCACGCTCCTACAATGAGCAGTTCTTC. It yields the protein CASKSGGGARSYNEQFF. V gene TRBV5-1 combines with J gene TRBJ2-1; 9 bases agree with TRBD2. CDR1 SGHRS and CDR2 YFSETQ come from the germline V gene. The CDR3 is 17 residues long. V trimming: 6 bases; J trimming: 0 bases; junction bases outside the gene matches: 10. Full variable domain (missing parts from reference TRBV5-1 and TRBJ2-1): KAGVTQTPRYLIKTRGQQVTLSCSPISGHRSVSWYQQTPGQGLQFLFEYFSETQRNKGNFPGRFSGRQFSNSRSEMNVSTLELGDSALYLCASKSGGGARSYNEQFFGPGTRLTVL.